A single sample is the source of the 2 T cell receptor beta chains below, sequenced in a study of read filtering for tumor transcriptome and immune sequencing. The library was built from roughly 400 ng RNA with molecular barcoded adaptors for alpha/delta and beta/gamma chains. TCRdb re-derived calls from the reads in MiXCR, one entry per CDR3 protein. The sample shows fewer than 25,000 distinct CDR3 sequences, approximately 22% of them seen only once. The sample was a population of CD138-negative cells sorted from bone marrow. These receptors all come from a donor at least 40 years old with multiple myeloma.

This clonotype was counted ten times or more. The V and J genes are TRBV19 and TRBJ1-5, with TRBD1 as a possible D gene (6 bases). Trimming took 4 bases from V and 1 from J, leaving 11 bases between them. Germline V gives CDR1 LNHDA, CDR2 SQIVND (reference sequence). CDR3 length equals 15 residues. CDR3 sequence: CASSTGGASNQPQHF. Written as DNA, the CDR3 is TGTGCCAGTAGTACCGGGGGGGCGAGCAATCAGCCCCAGCATTTT.

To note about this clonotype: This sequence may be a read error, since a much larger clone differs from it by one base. In nucleotides, the CDR3 is TGCAGTGCTAGAGAAGAGCGGCTTGGCACCGGGGAGCTGTTTTTT. It translates to CSAREERLGTGELFF. This rearrangement joins TRBV20-1 to TRBJ2-2, with a tentative D call TRBD2 (5 bases). This CDR3 has 15 residues. The germline V gene has CDR1 DFQATT and CDR2 SNEGSKA (reference sequence). Trimming left V 0 bases short and J 4 bases short, with 12 bases between.